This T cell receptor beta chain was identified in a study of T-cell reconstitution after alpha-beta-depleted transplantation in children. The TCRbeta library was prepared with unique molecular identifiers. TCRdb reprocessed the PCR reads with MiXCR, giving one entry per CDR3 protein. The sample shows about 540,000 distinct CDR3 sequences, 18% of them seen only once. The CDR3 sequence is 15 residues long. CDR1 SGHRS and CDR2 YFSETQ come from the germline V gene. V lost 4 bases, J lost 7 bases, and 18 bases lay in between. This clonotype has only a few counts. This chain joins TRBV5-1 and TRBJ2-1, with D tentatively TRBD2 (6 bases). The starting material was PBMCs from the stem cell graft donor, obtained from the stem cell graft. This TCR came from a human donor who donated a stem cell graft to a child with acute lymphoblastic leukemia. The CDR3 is CASSTGRTLANEQFF. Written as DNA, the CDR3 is TGCGCCAGCAGCACCGGGAGAACTTTAGCGAATGAGCAGTTCTTC.